The subject of this entry is one TCR beta chain. The junction does not match germline at one end; this may be a read error. Researchers generated TCR beta cDNA from approximately 520 ng of total RNA, relying on a constant-region primer. Researchers made the TCR beta libraries by running three nested multiplex PCR rounds with slightly modified ARM-PCR. Running ten to eleven cycles apiece, the first two PCR rounds relied on TRBV1-TRBV30 forward primers together with a C-beta reverse primer. TCRdb re-called the multiplex PCR reads with MiXCR, one entry per CDR3 protein. The sample has 300,000 to 400,000 distinct CDR3 sequences, 55% to 65% seen once; the top ten hold approximately 9%. Germline V CDR1 and CDR2: SGHAT, FQNNGV. CDR3 length: 17 amino acids. Both blood RNA, taken from unsorted whole blood, and germline DNA were extracted. The record originates from a study of tumor-infiltrating lymphocytes in primary liver carcinoma. For the study at large: The neoplasms were of stage T1-T3 N0M0, with dimensions of 4.2 to 10 cm across.

This chain joins TRBV11-2 and TRBJ1-1; D may be TRBD1 (6 bases). This sequence was found in a man in his forties or fifties with primary liver carcinoma and hepatitis B virus infection. The sequenced sample was peripheral blood. Here the CDR3 reads CAGSFRSTGPPGTEAFF. The CDR3 DNA follows: TGTGCCGGCAGCTTCAGGTCGACAGGACCCCCGGGCACTGAAGCTTTCTTT.